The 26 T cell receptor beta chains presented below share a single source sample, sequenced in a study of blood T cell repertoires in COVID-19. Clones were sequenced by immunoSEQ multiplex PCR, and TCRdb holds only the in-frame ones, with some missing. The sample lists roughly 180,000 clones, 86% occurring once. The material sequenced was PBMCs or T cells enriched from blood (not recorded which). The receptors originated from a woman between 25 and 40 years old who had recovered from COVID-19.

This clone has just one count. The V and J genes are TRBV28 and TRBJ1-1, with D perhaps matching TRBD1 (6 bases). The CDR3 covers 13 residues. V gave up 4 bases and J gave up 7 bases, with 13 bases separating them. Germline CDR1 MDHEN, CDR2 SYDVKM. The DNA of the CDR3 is TGTGCCAGCAGTTCCCCTGACAGGCTTGAAGCTTTCTTT. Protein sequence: CASSSPDRLEAFF.

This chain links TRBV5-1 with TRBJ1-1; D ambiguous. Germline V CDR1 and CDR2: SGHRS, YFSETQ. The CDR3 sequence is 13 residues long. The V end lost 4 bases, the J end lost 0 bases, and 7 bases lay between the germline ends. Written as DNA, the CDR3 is TGCGCCAGCAGCCGTACGGTGAACACTGAAGCTTTCTTT. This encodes CASSRTVNTEAFF.

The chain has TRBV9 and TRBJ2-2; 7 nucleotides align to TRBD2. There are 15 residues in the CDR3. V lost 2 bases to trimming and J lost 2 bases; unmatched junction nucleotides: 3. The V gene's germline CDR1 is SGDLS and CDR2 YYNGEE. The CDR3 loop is CASSVGGSNTGELFF. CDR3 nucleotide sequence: TGTGCCAGCAGCGTCGGCGGGAGTAACACCGGGGAGCTGTTTTTT. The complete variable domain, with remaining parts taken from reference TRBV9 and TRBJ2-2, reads DSGVTQTPKHLITATGQRVTLRCSPRSGDLSVYWYQQSLDQGLQFLIQYYNGEERAKGNILERFSAQQFPDLHSELNLSSLELGDSALYFCASSVGGSNTGELFFGEGSRLTVL.

The chain's CDR3 is CASSRDSASVDEQYF. CDR3 DNA: TGCGCCAGCAGCCGGGACAGCGCTTCGGTGGACGAGCAGTACTTC. The chain carries TRBV5-1 and TRBJ2-7; 7 bases align to TRBD1. Germline-derived CDR1 and CDR2 are SGHRS and YFSETQ. With 4 bases clipped from V and 5 bases from J, the junction kept 12 bases outside the gene matches. This CDR3 has 15 residues.

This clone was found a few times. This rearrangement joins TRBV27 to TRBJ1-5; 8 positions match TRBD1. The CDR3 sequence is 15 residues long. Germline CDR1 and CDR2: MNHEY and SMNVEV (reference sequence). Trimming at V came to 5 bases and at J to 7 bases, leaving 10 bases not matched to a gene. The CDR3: CASSMTGATRQPQHF. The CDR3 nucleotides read TGTGCCAGCAGTATGACAGGGGCCACTAGGCAGCCCCAGCATTTT.

The CDR3 spells CASSLEGAGANVLTF. The CDR3, as DNA: TGTGCCAGCAGCTTGGAGGGAGCGGGGGCCAACGTCCTGACTTTC. The chain uses TRBV5-4 and TRBJ2-6, with a weak D call TRBD2 (5 bases). The germline gives CDR1 SGHNT, CDR2 YYREEE (reference sequence). V shed 0 bases and J shed 4 bases, with 8 bases lying between them. The CDR3 contains 15 residues.

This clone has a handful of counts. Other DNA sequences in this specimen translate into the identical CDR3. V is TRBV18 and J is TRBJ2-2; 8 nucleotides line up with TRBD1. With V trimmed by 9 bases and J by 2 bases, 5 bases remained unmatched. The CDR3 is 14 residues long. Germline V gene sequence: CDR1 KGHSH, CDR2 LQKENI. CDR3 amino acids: CASSGTGNTGELFF. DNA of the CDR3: TGTGCCAGTTCAGGGACAGGCAACACCGGGGAGCTGTTTTTT.

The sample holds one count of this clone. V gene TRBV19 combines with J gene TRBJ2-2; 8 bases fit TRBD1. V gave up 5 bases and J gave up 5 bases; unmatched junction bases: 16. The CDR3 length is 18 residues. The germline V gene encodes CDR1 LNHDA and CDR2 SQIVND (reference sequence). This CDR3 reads CASSGPPEAGGRTGELFF. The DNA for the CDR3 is TGTGCCAGTAGTGGGCCTCCCGAAGCAGGGGGCCGGACCGGGGAGCTGTTTTTT.

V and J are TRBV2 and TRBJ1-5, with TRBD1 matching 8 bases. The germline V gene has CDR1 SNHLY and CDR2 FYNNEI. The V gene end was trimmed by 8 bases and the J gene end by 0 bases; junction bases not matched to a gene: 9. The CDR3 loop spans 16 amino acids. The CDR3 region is CASLRTGLGSNQPQHF. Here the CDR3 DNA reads TGTGCCAGCCTCCGGACAGGGCTCGGTAGCAATCAGCCCCAGCATTTT. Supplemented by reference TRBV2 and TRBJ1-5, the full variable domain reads EPEVTQTPSHQVTQMGQEVILRCVPISNHLYFYWYRQILGQKVEFLVSFYNNEISEKSEIFDDQFSVERPDGSNFTLKIRSTKLEDSAMYFCASLRTGLGSNQPQHFGDGTRLSIL.

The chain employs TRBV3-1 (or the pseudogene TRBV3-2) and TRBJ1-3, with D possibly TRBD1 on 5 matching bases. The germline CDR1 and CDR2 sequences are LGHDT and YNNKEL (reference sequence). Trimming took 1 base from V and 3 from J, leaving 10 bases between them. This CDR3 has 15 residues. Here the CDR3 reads CASSQGWGVGNTIYF. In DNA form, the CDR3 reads TGTGCCAGCAGCCAAGGCTGGGGGGTTGGAAACACCATATATTTT.

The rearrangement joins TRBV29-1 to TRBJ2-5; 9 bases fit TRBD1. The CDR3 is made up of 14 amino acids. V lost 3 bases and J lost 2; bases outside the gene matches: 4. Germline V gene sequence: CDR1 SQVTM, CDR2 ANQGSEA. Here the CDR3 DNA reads TGCAGCGTTGAGGGGACAGGGTATCAAGAGACCCAGTACTTC. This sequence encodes CSVEGTGYQETQYF.

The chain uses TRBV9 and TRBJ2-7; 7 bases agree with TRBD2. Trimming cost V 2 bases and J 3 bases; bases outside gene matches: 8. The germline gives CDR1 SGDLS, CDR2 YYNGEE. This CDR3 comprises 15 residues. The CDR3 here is CASSVSSGPLYEQYF. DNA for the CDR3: TGTGCCAGCAGCGTCTCTAGCGGACCTCTCTACGAGCAGTACTTC.

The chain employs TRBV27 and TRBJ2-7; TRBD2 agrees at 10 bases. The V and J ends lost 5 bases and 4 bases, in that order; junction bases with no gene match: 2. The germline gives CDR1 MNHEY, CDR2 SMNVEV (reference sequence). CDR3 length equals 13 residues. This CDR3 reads CASSALAGYEQYF. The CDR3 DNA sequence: TGTGCCAGCAGTGCACTAGCGGGATACGAGCAGTACTTC.

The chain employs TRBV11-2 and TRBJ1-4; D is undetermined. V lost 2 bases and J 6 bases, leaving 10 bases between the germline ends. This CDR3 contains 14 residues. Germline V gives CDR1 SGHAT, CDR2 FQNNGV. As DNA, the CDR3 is TGTGCCAGCAGCTTATTTCGGGTCGATGAAAAACTGTTTTTT. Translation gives CASSLFRVDEKLFF.

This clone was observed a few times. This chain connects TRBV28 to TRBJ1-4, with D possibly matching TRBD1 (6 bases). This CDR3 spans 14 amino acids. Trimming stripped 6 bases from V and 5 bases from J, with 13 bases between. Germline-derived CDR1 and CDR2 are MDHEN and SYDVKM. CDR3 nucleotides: TGTGCCAGCAGGGTGGGGGGGGCCAATGAAAAACTGTTTTTT. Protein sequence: CASRVGGANEKLFF.

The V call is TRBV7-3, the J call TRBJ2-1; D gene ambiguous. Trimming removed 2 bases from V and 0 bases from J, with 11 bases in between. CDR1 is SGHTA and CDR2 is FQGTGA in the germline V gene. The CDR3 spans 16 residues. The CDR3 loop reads CASSLSAESSYNEQFF. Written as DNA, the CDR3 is TGTGCCAGCAGCTTATCCGCGGAGAGCTCCTACAATGAGCAGTTCTTC. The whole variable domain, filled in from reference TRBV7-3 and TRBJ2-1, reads GAGVSQTPSNKVTEKGKYVELRCDPISGHTALYWYRQSLGQGPEFLIYFQGTGAADDSGLPNDRFFAVRPEGSVSTLKIQRTERGDSAVYLCASSLSAESSYNEQFFGPGTRLTVL.

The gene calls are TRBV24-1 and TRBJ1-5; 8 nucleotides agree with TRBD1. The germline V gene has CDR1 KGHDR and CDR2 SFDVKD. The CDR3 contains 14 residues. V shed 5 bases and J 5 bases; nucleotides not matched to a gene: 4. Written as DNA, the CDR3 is TGTGCCACCAGTGTCCAGGGGGCATATCAGCCCCAGCATTTT. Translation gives CATSVQGAYQPQHF.

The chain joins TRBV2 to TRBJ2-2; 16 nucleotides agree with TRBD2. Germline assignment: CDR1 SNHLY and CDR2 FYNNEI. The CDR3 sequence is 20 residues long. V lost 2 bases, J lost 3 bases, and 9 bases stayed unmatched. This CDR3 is CASSEPRGLAGGPHTGELFF. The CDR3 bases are TGTGCCAGCAGTGAACCCAGGGGACTAGCGGGAGGGCCCCACACCGGGGAGCTGTTTTTT.

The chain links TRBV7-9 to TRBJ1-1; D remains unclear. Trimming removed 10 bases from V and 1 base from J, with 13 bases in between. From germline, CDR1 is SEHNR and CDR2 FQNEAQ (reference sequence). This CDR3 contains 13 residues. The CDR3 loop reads CATVDRGNTEAFF. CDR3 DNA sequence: TGTGCCACAGTAGACCGGGGGAACACTGAAGCTTTCTTT.

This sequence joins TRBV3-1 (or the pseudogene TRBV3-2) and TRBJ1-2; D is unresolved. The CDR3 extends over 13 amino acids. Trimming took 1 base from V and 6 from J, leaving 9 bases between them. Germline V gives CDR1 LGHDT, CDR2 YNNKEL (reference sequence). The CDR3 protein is CASSQAGGHGYTF. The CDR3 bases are TGTGCCAGCAGCCAAGCAGGAGGGCATGGCTACACCTTC.

The CDR3 protein is CASSQGTSVYEQYF. Here the CDR3 DNA reads TGTGCCAGCAGCCAAGGGACTAGCGTTTACGAGCAGTACTTC. This chain links TRBV3-1 (or the pseudogene TRBV3-2) with TRBJ2-7, with 9 bases matching TRBD2. The CDR3 loop spans 14 amino acids. V shed 1 base, J shed 4 bases, and the junction held 2 bases outside the gene matches. Germline loops: CDR1 LGHDT, CDR2 YNNKEL (reference sequence).

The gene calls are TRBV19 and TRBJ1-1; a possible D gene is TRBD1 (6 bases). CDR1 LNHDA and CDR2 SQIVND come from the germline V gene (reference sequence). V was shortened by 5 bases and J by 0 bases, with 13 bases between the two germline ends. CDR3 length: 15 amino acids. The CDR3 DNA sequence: TGTGCCAGTAGTGTAGTGGACAGTTTGAACACTGAAGCTTTCTTT. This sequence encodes CASSVVDSLNTEAFF.

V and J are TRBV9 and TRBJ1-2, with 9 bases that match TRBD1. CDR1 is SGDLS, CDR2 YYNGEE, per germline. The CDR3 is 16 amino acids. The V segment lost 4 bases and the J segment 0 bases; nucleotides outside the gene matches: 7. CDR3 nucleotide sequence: TGTGCCAGCAGCAACGGACAGGGGATCTCTAACTATGGCTACACCTTC. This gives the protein CASSNGQGISNYGYTF.

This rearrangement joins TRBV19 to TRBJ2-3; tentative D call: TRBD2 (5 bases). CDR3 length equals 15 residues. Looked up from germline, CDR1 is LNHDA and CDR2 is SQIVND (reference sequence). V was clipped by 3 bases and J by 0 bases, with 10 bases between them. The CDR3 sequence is CASSMSGGSTDTQYF. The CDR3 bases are TGTGCCAGTAGTATGTCTGGCGGGAGCACAGATACGCAGTATTTT. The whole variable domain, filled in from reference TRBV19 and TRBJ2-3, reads DGGITQSPKYLFRKEGQNVTLSCEQNLNHDAMYWYRQDPGQGLRLIYYSQIVNDFQKGDIAEGYSVSREKKESFPLTVTSAQKNPTAFYLCASSMSGGSTDTQYFGPGTRLTVL.

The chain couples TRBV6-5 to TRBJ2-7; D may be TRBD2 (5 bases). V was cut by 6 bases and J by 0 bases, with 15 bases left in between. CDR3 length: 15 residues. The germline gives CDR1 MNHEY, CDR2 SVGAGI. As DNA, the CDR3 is TGTGCCAGCAGCGGGGTCCCCGCCAGCTCCTACGAGCAGTACTTC. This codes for CASSGVPASSYEQYF.

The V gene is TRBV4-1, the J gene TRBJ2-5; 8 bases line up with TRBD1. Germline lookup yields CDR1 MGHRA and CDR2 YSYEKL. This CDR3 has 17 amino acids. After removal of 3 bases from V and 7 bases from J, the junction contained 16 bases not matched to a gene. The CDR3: CASSQESDRGLLGTQYF. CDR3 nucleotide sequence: TGCGCCAGCAGCCAGGAATCCGACAGGGGCCTCTTAGGGACCCAGTACTTC.